This paragraph reports one T cell receptor beta chain. This entry is derived from a study of blood T cell repertoires in COVID-19. The CDR3 is 18 amino acids. V dropped 7 bases and J dropped 3; count of bases not matched to a gene: 15. Germline V CDR1 and CDR2: KGHDR, SFDVKD. Per the study methods: Counts of nucleated cells, estimated from reference gene primer amplification, were obtained. TCRdb's copy holds only in-frame clones and misses some; the assay was immunoSEQ multiplex PCR. V and J calls plus clone size are reproduced from that table; the DNA served to infer D and trimming. The sample shows fewer than 200,000 clones, more than 80% of them seen only once.

The clonotype was recovered from a woman over 75 with COVID-19, enrolled during active disease. Sequencing used peripheral blood. This sequence joins TRBV24-1 and TRBJ2-3, with 10 bases aligning to TRBD2. The CDR3 bases are TGTGCCACCAGCGACTTTCGGGACGCTAGCGGGAGTACAGATACGCAGTATTTT. Amino acid sequence: CATSDFRDASGSTDTQYF.